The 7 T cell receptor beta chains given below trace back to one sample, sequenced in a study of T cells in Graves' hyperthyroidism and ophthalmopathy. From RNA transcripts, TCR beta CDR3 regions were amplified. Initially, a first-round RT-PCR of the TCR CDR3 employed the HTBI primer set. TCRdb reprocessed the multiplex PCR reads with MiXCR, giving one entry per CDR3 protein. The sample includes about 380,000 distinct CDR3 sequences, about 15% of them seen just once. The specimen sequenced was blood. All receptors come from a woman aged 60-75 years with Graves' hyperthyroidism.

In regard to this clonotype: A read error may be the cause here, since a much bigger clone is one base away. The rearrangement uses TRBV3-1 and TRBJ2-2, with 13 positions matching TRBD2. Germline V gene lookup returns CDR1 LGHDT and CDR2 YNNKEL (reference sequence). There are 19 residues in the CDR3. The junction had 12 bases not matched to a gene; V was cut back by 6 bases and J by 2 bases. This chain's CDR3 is CASSPGLAGPPINTGELFF. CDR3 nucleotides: TGTGCCAGCAGTCCGGGACTAGCGGGACCCCCGATAAACACCGGGGAGCTGTTTTTT.

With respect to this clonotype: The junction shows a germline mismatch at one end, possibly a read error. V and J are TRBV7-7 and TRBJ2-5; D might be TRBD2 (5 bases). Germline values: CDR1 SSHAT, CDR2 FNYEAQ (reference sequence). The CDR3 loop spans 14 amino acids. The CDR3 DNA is TGTGCTAGCAGCACAATTGCCGGGGAGGAGACCCAGTACTTC. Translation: CASSTIAGEETQYF. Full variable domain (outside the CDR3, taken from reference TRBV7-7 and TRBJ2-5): GAGVSQSPRYKVTKRGQDVTLRCDPISSHATLYWYQQALGQGPEFLTYFNYEAQPDKSGLPSDRFSAERPEGSISTLTIQRTEQRDSAMYRCASSTIAGEETQYFGPGTRLLVL.

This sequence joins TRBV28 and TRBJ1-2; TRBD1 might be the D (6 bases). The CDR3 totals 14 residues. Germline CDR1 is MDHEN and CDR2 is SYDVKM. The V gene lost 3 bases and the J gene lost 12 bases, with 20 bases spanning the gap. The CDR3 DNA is TGTGCCAGCAGTTTGAGGCAGGGGAACCATCGAAACACCTTC. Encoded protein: CASSLRQGNHRNTF.

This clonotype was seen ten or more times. The CDR3 DNA reads TGCGCCAGCAGCTTTGGTCCAGCGAACCAAGAGACCCAGTACTTC. The encoded protein is CASSFGPANQETQYF. The V gene is TRBV5-1, the J gene TRBJ2-5; the D is unclear. CDR1 and CDR2 from the germline V gene are SGHRS and YFSETQ. The CDR3 totals 15 residues. Trimming removed 2 bases at V and 0 bases at J, with 11 bases between.

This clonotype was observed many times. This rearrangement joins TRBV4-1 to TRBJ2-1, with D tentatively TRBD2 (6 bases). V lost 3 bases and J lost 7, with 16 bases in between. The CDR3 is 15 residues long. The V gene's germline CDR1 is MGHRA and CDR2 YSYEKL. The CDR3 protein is CASSHPSASNNEQFF. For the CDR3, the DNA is TGCGCCAGCAGCCACCCTAGCGCTTCAAATAATGAGCAGTTCTTC.

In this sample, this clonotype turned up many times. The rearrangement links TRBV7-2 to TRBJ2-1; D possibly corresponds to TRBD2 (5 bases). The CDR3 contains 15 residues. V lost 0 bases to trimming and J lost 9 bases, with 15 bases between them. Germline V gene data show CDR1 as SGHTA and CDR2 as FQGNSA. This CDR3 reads CASSLAPQMGSEQFF. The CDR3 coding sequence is TGTGCCAGCAGCTTAGCGCCCCAGATGGGGAGTGAGCAGTTCTTC.

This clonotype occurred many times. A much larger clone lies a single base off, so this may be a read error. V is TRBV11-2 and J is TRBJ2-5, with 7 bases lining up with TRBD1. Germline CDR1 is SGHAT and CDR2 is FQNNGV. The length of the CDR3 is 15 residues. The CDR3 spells CASSLRQGNEETQCF. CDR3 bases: TGTGCCAGCAGCTTGAGACAGGGTAACGAAGAGACCCAGTGCTTC.